This T cell receptor beta chain was retrieved from a study of cytomegalovirus exposure and HLA in healthy donors. Study details: Later analysis reported that the approximately 130 validation repertoires shared the platform of the 650 to 700 first-cohort repertoires.

V shed 2 bases and J shed 4 bases, with 9 bases lying between them. Germline V gene data show CDR1 as SGDLS and CDR2 as YYNGEE. The length of the CDR3 is 13 residues. Overall study results and limits: Subsequent analysis found a tendency for first-cohort TCR clusters to co-occur within the 90 to 150 validation repertoires. Generally TCR sequences proved uncommon, though certain public TCRs appeared in numerous donors.

Only in-frame clones appear in the TCRdb table, and some are missing; sequencing was by immunoSEQ multiplex PCR. The repertoire holds 150,000 to 170,000 clones, with 75% to 90% as singletons. As regards this clone: The antigen is undetermined.

The material sequenced was PBMCs. The TCR comes from a man aged 18 to 29 in good health and CMV-seropositive. This rearrangement joins TRBV9 to TRBJ1-1; D gene unclear. The CDR3 region has the DNA TGTGCCAGCAGCGTTACCTACTCCACTGAAGCTTTCTTT. Translation gives CASSVTYSTEAFF.